This TCR beta chain was observed in a study of T-cell reconstitution after alpha-beta-depleted transplantation in children. Overall study results and limits: Certain patients had high TCRbeta diversity at day 60, and it came from recipient T cells and thymic progenitors that survived. T-cell counts and diversity were attributed mostly to newly produced T cells one year after transplant.

CDR1 is MDHEN, CDR2 SYDVKM, per germline. The CDR3 has 14 residues. Trimming shortened V by 6 bases and J by 10 bases, and 19 bases separated the two germline ends. Preparation of the TCRbeta library was carried out with unique molecular identifiers. MiXCR was run by TCRdb on the PCR reads, yielding one entry per CDR3 protein. Counted here are about 200,000 distinct CDR3 sequences, approximately 6% occurring once; the ten biggest clones make up under 5%. In its sample, this clonotype was seen many times. Its antigen is unidentified. This clonotype was obtained from a girl under two years old with combined immunodeficiency, due to receive a stem cell transplant. The starting material was PBMCs, obtained before TCRalphabeta/CD19-depleted stem cell transplant. The chain links TRBV28 to TRBJ2-1; D perhaps matches TRBD2 (5 bases). The CDR3 loop reads CASSHKPLSVEQFF. The CDR3 DNA reads as TGTGCCAGCAGCCACAAACCACTTAGCGTCGAGCAGTTCTTC.